This T cell receptor (beta chain) was captured in a study of T cells after yellow fever vaccination. Regarding the study as a whole: In post-booster samples, most primary-vaccination clones reappeared (roughly 96% CD4, 88% CD8).

This clonotype occurred many times. The antigen remains undetermined. TCRdb used MiXCR to reprocess the 5' RACE reads, holding one entry per CDR3 protein. The sample carries 500,000 to 700,000 distinct CDR3 sequences, less than 20% recorded once. Source: PBMCs, taken 15 days after the yellow fever booster vaccination. The clonotype originates from a man in his thirties or forties who received the YFV17D yellow fever vaccine.

CDR3: CASSLGRITDTQYF. Here the CDR3 DNA reads TGTGCCAGCAGTTTAGGCAGGATTACAGATACGCAGTATTTT. The chain has TRBV27 and TRBJ2-3; D not resolved. The CDR3 is 14 amino acids. V gave up 2 bases and J gave up 3 bases, with 9 bases separating them. CDR1 is MNHEY and CDR2 is SMNVEV in the germline V gene (reference sequence).